The present T cell receptor (beta chain) was sequenced within a study of blood T cell repertoires in COVID-19. On the study more broadly: Samples taken during acute and convalescent COVID-19 were collected in the United States, Italy and Spain. The cDNA or gDNA used as material had been derived from T cells, B-cell-depleted T cells, or PBMCs.

Germline V gene sequence: CDR1 LNHDA, CDR2 SQIVND (reference sequence). The CDR3 spans 15 residues. After removal of 4 bases from V and 9 bases from J, the junction contained 13 bases not matched to a gene. Produced via immunoSEQ multiplex PCR; TCRdb's table is partial and in-frame only. The table has fewer than 30,000 clones, around 92% seen once; the top ten hold 2.5% to 3%. This clone was observed once. This clonotype was obtained from a human donor in a cohort sampled during active COVID-19. The sequencing input was peripheral blood. The V and J genes are TRBV19 and TRBJ2-5; 8 bases line up with TRBD2. CDR3 sequence reads: CASSNSGAGRWAQYF. As DNA, the CDR3 is TGTGCCAGTAGTAATAGCGGGGCCGGTAGGTGGGCCCAGTACTTC.